This TCR beta chain stems from a study of cytomegalovirus exposure and HLA in healthy donors. As regards this clone: Its antigen is not known.

General study results and limits: Cytomegalovirus status was reportedly diagnosed by the classifier with high specificity and sensitivity. The listing of 150 to 200 TCR beta chains classed them as cytomegalovirus-associated. The authors confirmed in vitro that three CMV-associated chains were specific for CMV antigens.

This CDR3 comprises 13 residues. V was pared by 0 bases and J by 4 bases, with 7 bases between. Germline loops: CDR1 GTSNPN, CDR2 SVGIG (reference sequence). The assay was immunoSEQ multiplex PCR, and TCRdb's table has in-frame clones only and misses some. The sample comprises 90,000 to 130,000 clones, roughly 90% of which are singletons, and more than 1.4% rests with the top ten. The donors were part of the 120-subject validation cohort, which stood apart from the roughly 640-subject first cohort. The TCR was taken from a woman under 40 in good health and CMV-seropositive. The sequencing sample was made of PBMCs. This sequence joins TRBV30 and TRBJ2-1; D is unresolved. The CDR3 here is CAWSVNLYNEQFF. The CDR3 DNA sequence: TGTGCCTGGAGTGTAAATCTTTACAATGAGCAGTTCTTC.